This is a list of T cell receptor beta chains from one sample in a study of T cells after somatic rescue of genetic block. Here immunoSEQ multiplex PCR was the method, and the copy in TCRdb shows in-frame clones only, minus some. This table holds 9,000 to 15,000 clones, approximately 74% found once. The sequenced sample consisted of peripheral blood mononuclear cells (PBMCs). Receptors were obtained from a boy between 10 and 17 years old. Each CDR3 is given with its conserved first and last residue. The D gene is left open where the match is weak. Clone size is shown for a subset of rows, as once, few, many or a class of expanded clone.

V gene	clone size	D gene	J gene	CDR3 protein	CDR3 DNA
TRBV7-3	-	-	TRBJ2-3	CASSRSGPLTDTQYF	TGTGCCAGCAGCCGTAGCGGACCTTTAACAGATACGCAGTATTTT
TRBV6-1	once	-	TRBJ1-5	CASTREGGYYQPQHF	TGTGCCAGCACGAGAGAAGGGGGGTATTATCAGCCCCAGCATTTT
TRBV19	-	TRBD1	TRBJ1-6	CASSHRGDSPLHF	TGTGCCAGTAGCCACAGGGGAGATTCACCCCTCCACTTT
TRBV5-3	-	-	TRBJ1-5	CARGFTNQPQHF	TGTGCCCGGGGGTTTACCAATCAGCCCCAGCATTTT
TRBV7-9	-	TRBD2	TRBJ2-2	CASSLGLAVTGELFF	TGTGCCAGCAGCTTAGGACTAGCGGTCACCGGGGAGCTGTTTTTT
TRBV6-5	once	-	TRBJ1-1	CASERGLNTEAFF	TGTGCCTCAGAGAGGGGGTTGAACACTGAAGCTTTCTTT
TRBV6-1	-	TRBD1	TRBJ1-1	CASSRQGNTEAFF	TGTGCCAGCAGTAGACAGGGGAACACTGAAGCTTTCTTT
TRBV19	-	TRBD1	TRBJ1-1	CASSIIGTGGRTEAFF	TGTGCCAGTAGTATAATAGGGACAGGGGGTAGGACTGAAGCTTTCTTT
TRBV7-9	-	TRBD1	TRBJ2-7	CASSSGTDYEQYF	TGTGCCAGCAGCTCGGGGACAGACTACGAGCAGTACTTC
TRBV18	-	-	TRBJ2-3	CASSKNQGPTDTQYF	TGTGCCAGCTCAAAAAATCAGGGACCTACAGATACGCAGTATTTT
TRBV5-1	-	TRBD1	TRBJ2-3	CASSFDRGAGTDTQYF	TGCGCCAGCAGCTTCGACAGGGGCGCGGGCACAGATACGCAGTATTTT